Below, 26 T cell receptor beta chains from the same sample are listed, as sequenced in a study of blood T cell repertoires in COVID-19. Here immunoSEQ multiplex PCR was the method, and the copy in TCRdb shows in-frame clones only, minus some. The sample shows 150,000 to 200,000 clones, about nine tenths of them seen only once. The sample was peripheral blood. These receptors were collected from a woman in her sixties or seventies with COVID-19, enrolled during active disease.

This clone was detected once. The DNA for the CDR3 is TGTGCCAGCAGCGTAGTAGGGGGCGCAGAAGCTTTCTTT. It specifies CASSVVGGAEAFF. The chain recombines TRBV9 with TRBJ1-1; TRBD1 aligns across 7 bases. The CDR3 has 13 residues. Germline V lookup: CDR1 SGDLS, CDR2 YYNGEE. Unmatched junction bases numbered 4, after V lost 0 bases and J lost 8 bases.

This chain links TRBV5-6 with TRBJ2-7, with TRBD2 matching over 15 bases. This CDR3 contains 18 residues. From germline, CDR1 is SGHDT and CDR2 YYEEEE. With V trimmed by 4 bases and J by 2 bases, 10 bases remained unmatched. CDR3 protein: CASSPGLAGGSLPYEQYF. Written as DNA, the CDR3 is TGTGCCAGCAGCCCCGGACTAGCGGGAGGGTCCCTACCCTACGAGCAGTACTTC.

The V gene is TRBV10-1, the J gene TRBJ2-1; 13 nucleotides line up with TRBD2. With V trimmed by 2 bases and J by 6 bases, 4 bases remained unmatched. This CDR3 is 16 amino acids long. CDR1 is WNHNN and CDR2 is SYGVQD in the germline V gene (reference sequence). The DNA of the CDR3 is TGCGCCAGCAGTGAGGGGGGACTAGCGGGACCCAATGAGCAGTTCTTC. Amino acids: CASSEGGLAGPNEQFF.

This clone was recorded once. The chain has TRBV5-8 and TRBJ1-1; D remains ambiguous. This CDR3 region has 16 residues. Germline lookup yields CDR1 SGHTS and CDR2 YDEGEE. Trimming removed 0 bases at V and 0 bases at J, with 12 bases between. CDR3 sequence: CASSLGRPFMNTEAFF. As DNA, the CDR3 is TGTGCCAGCAGCTTGGGGCGGCCCTTCATGAACACTGAAGCTTTCTTT.

This clone was recorded a few times. The V call is TRBV21-1, the J call TRBJ2-7; the listed D gene, TRBD1, was not tested against the DNA. TRBV21-1 is a pseudogene segment. The CDR3 extends over 15 amino acids. CDR3 region: CASSNGTGGHYEQYF. In DNA, the CDR3 is TGTGCCAGCAGCAATGGGACAGGGGGGCACTACGAGCAGTACTTC.

This clone was seen at least ten times. This rearrangement joins TRBV27 to TRBJ1-5; 8 positions agree with TRBD1. CDR1 and CDR2 from the germline V gene are MNHEY and SMNVEV (reference sequence). Unmatched junction bases numbered 9, after V lost 3 bases and J lost 5 bases. The CDR3 runs to 16 residues. The CDR3 DNA reads as TGTGCCAGCAGTTTCCTCCCGACAGGGGAAGATCAGCCCCAGCATTTT. It specifies CASSFLPTGEDQPQHF.

Regarding this clone: An end of the junction differs from the germline gene, which may be a read error. V and J are TRBV7-7 and TRBJ2-5; TRBD2 is a possible D gene (6 bases). This CDR3 is built from 15 residues. Germline-derived CDR1 and CDR2 are SSHAT and FNYEAQ (reference sequence). In nucleotides, the CDR3 is TGTGCTAGCAGCCCCATCGGACTAAGCGGGTGGACCCAGTACTTC. Amino acid sequence: CASSPIGLSGWTQYF.

The chain carries TRBV6-6 and TRBJ1-6, with 9 bases identical to TRBD1. Germline V gives CDR1 MNHNY, CDR2 SVGAGI (reference sequence). The CDR3 has 16 residues. Unmatched junction bases numbered 10, after V lost 5 bases and J lost 8 bases. The CDR3 protein is CASSLPRQGVYSPLHF. The CDR3 DNA reads as TGTGCCAGCAGTCTACCCCGACAGGGGGTATATTCACCCCTCCACTTT.

This chain uses TRBV5-1 with TRBJ2-7, with D possibly TRBD1 on 5 matching bases. In germline, CDR1 is SGHRS, CDR2 YFSETQ. The CDR3 consists of 14 residues. Trimming removed 2 bases from V and 4 bases from J, with 13 bases in between. The CDR3 protein is CASSFGRESYEQYF. The CDR3 DNA follows: TGCGCCAGCAGCTTCGGCAGGGAATCGTACGAGCAGTACTTC.

This chain uses TRBV4-3 with TRBJ2-2; D is ambiguous. CDR1 and CDR2 (germline): LGHNA, YSLEER. The CDR3 extends over 12 amino acids. V lost 3 bases to trimming and J lost 5 bases, with 4 bases between them. The CDR3 loop is CASSHPTGELFF. In nucleotides, the CDR3 is TGCGCCAGCAGCCATCCAACCGGGGAGCTGTTTTTT.

The chain has TRBV28 and TRBJ1-1, with 7 bases fitting TRBD1. Per germline, CDR1 MDHEN and CDR2 SYDVKM. After removal of 8 bases from V and 7 bases from J, the junction contained 7 bases not matched to a gene. This CDR3 is built from 12 residues. The CDR3 coding sequence is TGTGCCAGCCAACAGGGGCACCTTGAAGCTTTCTTT. This translates into CASQQGHLEAFF.

As for this clone: At one end the junction does not follow the germline gene, possibly because of a read error. The CDR3 loop is CASSESGRGRVF. CDR3 sequence (DNA): TGCGCCAGCAGTGAGTCGGGGAGAGGGCGCGTCTTC. The chain combines TRBV10-1 with TRBJ2-1, with D possibly matching TRBD2 (5 bases). Germline assignment: CDR1 WNHNN and CDR2 SYGVQD (reference sequence). The CDR3 spans 12 residues.

This sequence joins TRBV4-3 and TRBJ2-7; the D gene is possibly TRBD1 (5 bases). CDR3 size: 14 residues. V shed 0 bases and J shed 0 bases, with 6 bases lying between them. Germline values: CDR1 LGHNA, CDR2 YSLEER. CDR3 sequence: CASSQEQASYEQYF. Here the CDR3 DNA reads TGCGCCAGCAGCCAAGAACAGGCCTCCTACGAGCAGTACTTC.

The chain carries TRBV18 and TRBJ1-2; 8 bases are shared with TRBD1. The CDR3 consists of 14 residues. Germline assignment: CDR1 KGHSH and CDR2 LQKENI. The junction had 8 bases not matched to a gene; V was cut back by 6 bases and J by 5 bases. The CDR3 DNA follows: TGTGCCAGCTCCCCTGGACAGGGCGATTATGGCTACACCTTC. Translated, it gives CASSPGQGDYGYTF.

The chain couples TRBV5-4 to TRBJ1-4; D possibly corresponds to TRBD1 (5 bases). Per germline, CDR1 SGHNT and CDR2 YYREEE (reference sequence). This CDR3 region has 15 residues. The V end was cut by 5 bases, the J end by 7 bases, with 18 bases between. CDR3 in amino acids: CASRQSGFGAEKLFF. In DNA, the CDR3 is TGTGCCAGCAGGCAATCAGGGTTCGGCGCTGAAAAACTGTTTTTT. The full variable domain, in which reference TRBV5-4 and TRBJ1-4 provide the parts outside the CDR3, is ETGVTQSPTHLIKTRGQQVTLRCSSQSGHNTVSWYQQALGQGPQFIFQYYREEENGRGNFPPRFSGLQFPNYSSELNVNALELDDSALYLCASRQSGFGAEKLFFGSGTQLSVL.

V and J are TRBV5-1 and TRBJ2-2, with 10 nucleotides matching TRBD2. Per the germline V gene, CDR1 is SGHRS and CDR2 is YFSETQ. This CDR3 spans 16 amino acids. V shed 1 base, J shed 3 bases, and the junction held 3 bases outside the gene matches. The CDR3 protein is CASSLYLAGDTGELFF. The CDR3 DNA reads TGCGCCAGCAGCTTGTATCTAGCGGGAGACACCGGGGAGCTGTTTTTT.

This clone was recorded a few times. The V call is TRBV15, the J call TRBJ2-3, with a weak D call TRBD1 (6 bases). V lost 1 base to trimming and J lost 5 bases, with 10 bases between them. The CDR3 loop spans 14 amino acids. The V gene's germline CDR1 is LNHNV and CDR2 YYDKDF (reference sequence). CDR3 nucleotides: TGTGCCACCAGCAGAGCAAGGACAGAAGATACGCAGTATTTT. Its translation is CATSRARTEDTQYF.

This clone turned up a few times. This chain joins TRBV7-2 and TRBJ1-1, with a tentative D call TRBD1 (6 bases). Trimming pared 5 bases from V and 1 base from J, leaving 17 bases between. CDR3 length: 16 residues. The germline CDR1 and CDR2 sequences are SGHTA and FQGNSA. The CDR3: CASSPRWQGTNTEAFF. DNA for the CDR3: TGTGCCAGCAGCCCCCGTTGGCAGGGGACGAACACTGAAGCTTTCTTT.

This clone was observed a few times. The V call is TRBV7-9, the J call TRBJ1-5; D might be TRBD1 (6 bases). V dropped 5 bases and J dropped 0 bases, with 11 bases sitting between them. The CDR3 runs to 15 residues. Per the germline V gene, CDR1 is SEHNR and CDR2 is FQNEAQ (reference sequence). The CDR3 DNA is TGTGCCAGCAGCCCATCGACAGGTAGCAATCAGCCCCAGCATTTT. The encoded protein is CASSPSTGSNQPQHF.

The chain recombines TRBV19 with TRBJ2-4; D might be TRBD2 (6 bases). CDR1 is LNHDA and CDR2 is SQIVND in the germline V gene (reference sequence). The CDR3 is 18 amino acids. V was cut by 4 bases and J by 0 bases, with 19 bases left in between. CDR3 in amino acids: CASSTGLFVPVAKNIQYF. In nucleotides, the CDR3 is TGTGCCAGTAGTACGGGACTCTTCGTCCCGGTAGCCAAAAACATTCAGTACTTC.

CDR3: CASSLSRGAGYTF. For the CDR3, the DNA is TGTGCCAGCAGTTTAAGTCGGGGGGCCGGCTACACCTTC. The V call is TRBV28, the J call TRBJ1-2; the D gene is possibly TRBD1 (6 bases). The V and J ends lost 2 bases and 8 bases respectively, with 12 bases between them. CDR3 length: 13 amino acids. CDR1 MDHEN and CDR2 SYDVKM come from the germline V gene.

The chain joins TRBV6-5 to TRBJ2-7; D might be TRBD1 (6 bases). The germline V and J ends were trimmed by 10 bases and 6 bases, with 19 bases remaining between them. Looked up from germline, CDR1 is MNHEY and CDR2 is SVGAGI. This CDR3 comprises 13 residues. DNA for the CDR3: TGTGCCATATCCGGGACATCCCTCGCCGAGCAGTACTTC. This translates into CAISGTSLAEQYF.

The V call is TRBV3-1 (or the pseudogene TRBV3-2), the J call TRBJ1-3; TRBD1 aligns across 7 bases. The CDR3 spans 17 residues. CDR1 and CDR2 (germline): LGHDT, YNNKEL (reference sequence). V lost 2 bases to trimming and J lost 4 bases; unmatched junction nucleotides: 11. The DNA of the CDR3 is TGTGCCAGCAGCCAATCTCAGGGGACAGTGAAAGGAAACACCATATATTTT. Translation gives CASSQSQGTVKGNTIYF.

This chain joins TRBV7-9 and TRBJ1-4; 9 nucleotides align to TRBD1. The CDR3 totals 13 residues. From germline, CDR1 is SEHNR and CDR2 FQNEAQ (reference sequence). Unmatched junction bases numbered 3, after V lost 5 bases and J lost 8 bases. Here the CDR3 reads CASSPGQGEKLFF. The CDR3 DNA reads TGTGCCAGCAGCCCTGGACAGGGGGAAAAACTGTTTTTT.

The chain couples TRBV19 to TRBJ2-7; tentative D call: TRBD1 (7 bases). Trimming took 2 bases from V and 6 from J, leaving 17 bases between them. The CDR3 is made up of 15 amino acids. Germline assignment: CDR1 LNHDA and CDR2 SQIVND (reference sequence). The CDR3 DNA reads as TGTGCCAGTAGTATAAATTTAGCAGGGGGAGGCGAGCAGTACTTC. Its protein product is CASSINLAGGGEQYF.

The rearrangement joins TRBV5-1 to TRBJ2-1, with D perhaps TRBD2 (6 bases). The germline V gene encodes CDR1 SGHRS and CDR2 YFSETQ. The CDR3 has 12 amino acids. The V end was cut by 4 bases, the J end by 9 bases, with 11 bases between. The CDR3 DNA is TGCGCCAGCAGCACGGGAGTCGTTGAGCAGTTCTTC. This gives the protein CASSTGVVEQFF.